This TCR beta chain was sequenced in a study of T cell repertoires in aging, cancer and after chemotherapy. Study context: Chronic lymphocytic leukemia patients on fludarabine- or bendamustine-based regimens gave paired samples before and after chemotherapy. Study-wide results and caveats: Rebound thymic output was suggested by rising median generation probability during chemotherapy in each cancer cohort. In healthy donors, age-related TCR diversity loss mainly reflected lost richness.

J lost 5 bases, V lost 5 bases, and 7 bases had no gene match. In germline, CDR1 is MNHEY, CDR2 SVGAGI. The CDR3 covers 14 residues. Peripheral blood genomic DNA, not sorted cells or RNA, was the template. A mixed TRB-A/B primer pool amplified rearranged TRB by multiplex touch-down PCR. TCRdb processed the multiplex PCR reads anew with MiXCR; each CDR3 protein has one entry. This sample has fewer than 15,000 distinct CDR3 sequences, with about 27% found just once. This clonotype is deemed medium-sized (0.01 to 0.1%). What it binds is unknown. Sequenced input: blood. The chain couples TRBV6-5 to TRBJ2-7; 9 bases are shared with TRBD1. This TCR came from a human donor with a blood cancer. The CDR3 nucleotides are TGTGCCAGCAGTCCAAACAGGGGGCAGAACGAGCAGTACTTC. Residues: CASSPNRGQNEQYF.